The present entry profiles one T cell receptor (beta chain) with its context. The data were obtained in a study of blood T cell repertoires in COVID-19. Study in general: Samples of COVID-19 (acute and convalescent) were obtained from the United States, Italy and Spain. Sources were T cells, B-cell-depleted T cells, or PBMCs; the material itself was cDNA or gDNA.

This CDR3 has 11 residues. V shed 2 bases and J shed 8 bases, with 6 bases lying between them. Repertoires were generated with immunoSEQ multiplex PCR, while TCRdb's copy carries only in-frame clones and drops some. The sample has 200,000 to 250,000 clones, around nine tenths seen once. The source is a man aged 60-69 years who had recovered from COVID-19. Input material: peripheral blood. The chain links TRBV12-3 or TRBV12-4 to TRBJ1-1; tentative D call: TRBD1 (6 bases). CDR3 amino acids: CASSLQGEAFF. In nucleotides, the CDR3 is TGTGCCAGCAGTTTACAGGGGGAAGCTTTCTTT.